Sequencing of this T cell receptor (beta chain) was carried out in a study of T cell changes during pregnancy in multiple sclerosis. Only in-frame clones appear in the TCRdb table, and some are missing; sequencing was by immunoSEQ multiplex PCR. The sample lists some 28,000 clones, about 89% occurring once. Germline CDR1 SNHLY, CDR2 FYNNEI. V was shortened by 4 bases and J by 7 bases, with 22 bases between the two germline ends. This CDR3 has 16 residues. The starting material was CD4+ T cells from peripheral blood mononuclear cells, obtained in the first trimester of pregnancy. The clonotype originates from a female donor in good health, enrolled as a control in a pregnancy study. The chain has TRBV2 and TRBJ1-2; weak D call: TRBD1 (5 bases). The CDR3 DNA sequence: TGTGCCAGCAGTGCCTCCGGGACTAGGGTACGCCTTGGCTACACCTTC. It translates to CASSASGTRVRLGYTF.